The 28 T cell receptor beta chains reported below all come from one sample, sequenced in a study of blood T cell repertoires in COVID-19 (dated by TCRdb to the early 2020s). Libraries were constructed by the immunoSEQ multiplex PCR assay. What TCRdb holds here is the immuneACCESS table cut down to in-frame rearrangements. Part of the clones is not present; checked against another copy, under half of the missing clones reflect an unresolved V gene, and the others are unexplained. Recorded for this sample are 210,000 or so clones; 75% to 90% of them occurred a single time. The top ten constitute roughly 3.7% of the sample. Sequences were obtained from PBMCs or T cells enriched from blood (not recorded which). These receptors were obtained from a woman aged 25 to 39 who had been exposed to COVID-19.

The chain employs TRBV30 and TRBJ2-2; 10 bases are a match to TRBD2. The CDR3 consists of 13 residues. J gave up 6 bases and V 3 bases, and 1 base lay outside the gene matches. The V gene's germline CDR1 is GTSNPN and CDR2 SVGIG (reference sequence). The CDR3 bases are TGTGCCTGGAGACTAGCGGGACCCGGGGAGCTGTTTTTT. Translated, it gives CAWRLAGPGELFF.

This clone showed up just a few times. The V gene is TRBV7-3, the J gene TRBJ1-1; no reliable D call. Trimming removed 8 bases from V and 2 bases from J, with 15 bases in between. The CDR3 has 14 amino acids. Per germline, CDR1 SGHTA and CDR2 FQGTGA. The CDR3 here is CASALRRGNTEAFF. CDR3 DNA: TGTGCCAGCGCTCTAAGACGGGGTAACACTGAAGCTTTCTTT. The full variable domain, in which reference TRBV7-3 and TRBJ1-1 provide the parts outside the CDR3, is GAGVSQTPSNKVTEKGKYVELRCDPISGHTALYWYRQSLGQGPEFLIYFQGTGAADDSGLPNDRFFAVRPEGSVSTLKIQRTERGDSAVYLCASALRRGNTEAFFGQGTRLTVV.

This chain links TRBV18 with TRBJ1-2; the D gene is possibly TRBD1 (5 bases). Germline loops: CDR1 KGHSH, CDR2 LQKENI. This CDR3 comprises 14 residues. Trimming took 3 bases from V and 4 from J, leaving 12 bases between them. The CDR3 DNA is TGTGCCAGCTCACCCCGGGTAGGGGCCTATGGCTACACCTTC. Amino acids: CASSPRVGAYGYTF.

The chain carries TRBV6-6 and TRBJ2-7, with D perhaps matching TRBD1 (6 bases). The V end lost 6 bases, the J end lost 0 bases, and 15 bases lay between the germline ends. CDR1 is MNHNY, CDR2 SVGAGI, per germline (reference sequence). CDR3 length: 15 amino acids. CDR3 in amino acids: CASSYDRPSSYEQYF. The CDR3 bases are TGTGCCAGCAGCTACGACAGGCCGAGCTCCTACGAGCAGTACTTC.

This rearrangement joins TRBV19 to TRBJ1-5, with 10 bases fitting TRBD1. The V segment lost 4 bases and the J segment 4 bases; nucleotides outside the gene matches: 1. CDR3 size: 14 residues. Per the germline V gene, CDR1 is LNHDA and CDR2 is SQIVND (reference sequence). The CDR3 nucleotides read TGTGCCAGTAGTACGGACAGGGGGAATCAGCCCCAGCATTTT. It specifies CASSTDRGNQPQHF.

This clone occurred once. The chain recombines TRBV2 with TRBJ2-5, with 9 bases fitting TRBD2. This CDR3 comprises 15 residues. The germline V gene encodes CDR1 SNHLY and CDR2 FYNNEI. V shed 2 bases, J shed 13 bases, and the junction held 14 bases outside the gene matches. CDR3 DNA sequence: TGTGCCAGCAGTGAATACCACACCGAACTAGCGGGCCGGTACTTC. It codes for CASSEYHTELAGRYF.

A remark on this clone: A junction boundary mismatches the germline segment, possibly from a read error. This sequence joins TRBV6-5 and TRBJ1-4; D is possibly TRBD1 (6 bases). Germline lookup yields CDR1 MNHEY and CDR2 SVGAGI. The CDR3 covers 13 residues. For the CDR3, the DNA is TGTGCCAGCACGGGGGGCAGGGGTGAAAAACTGTTGTTT. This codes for CASTGGRGEKLLF.

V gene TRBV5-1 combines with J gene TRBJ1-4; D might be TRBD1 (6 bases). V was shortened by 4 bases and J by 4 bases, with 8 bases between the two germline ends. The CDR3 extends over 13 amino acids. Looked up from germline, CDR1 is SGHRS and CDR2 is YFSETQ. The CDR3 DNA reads TGCGCCAGCAGCGAGGGGGTTAATGAAAAACTGTTTTTT. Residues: CASSEGVNEKLFF.

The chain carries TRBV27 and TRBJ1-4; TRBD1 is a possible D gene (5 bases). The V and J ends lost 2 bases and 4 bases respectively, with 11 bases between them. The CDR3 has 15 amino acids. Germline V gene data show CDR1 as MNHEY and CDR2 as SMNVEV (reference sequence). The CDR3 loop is CASSLRGTVNEKLFF. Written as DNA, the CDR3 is TGTGCCAGCAGTTTACGGGGGACGGTTAATGAAAAACTGTTTTTT.

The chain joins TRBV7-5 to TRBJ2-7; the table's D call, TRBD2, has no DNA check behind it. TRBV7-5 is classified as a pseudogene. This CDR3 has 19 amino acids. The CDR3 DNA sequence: TGTGTCAGAAGCTGTAGAGGGCCGGGCAGGTCGTGGCCCTCCTACGAGCAGTACTTC. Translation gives CVRSCRGPGRSWPSYEQYF.

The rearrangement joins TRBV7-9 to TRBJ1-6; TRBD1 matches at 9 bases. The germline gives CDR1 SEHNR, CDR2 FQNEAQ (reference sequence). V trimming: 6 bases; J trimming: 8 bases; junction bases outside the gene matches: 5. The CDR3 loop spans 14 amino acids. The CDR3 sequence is CASRLTGGDSPLHF. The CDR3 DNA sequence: TGTGCCAGCAGACTTACAGGGGGCGATTCACCCCTCCACTTT.

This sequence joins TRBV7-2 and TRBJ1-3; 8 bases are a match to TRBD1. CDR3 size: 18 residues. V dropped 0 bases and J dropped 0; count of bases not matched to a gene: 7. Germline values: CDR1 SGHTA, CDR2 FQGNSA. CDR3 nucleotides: TGTGCCAGCAGCTTAGCGCGTACAGGGGGTCCCTCTGGAAACACCATATATTTT. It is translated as CASSLARTGGPSGNTIYF. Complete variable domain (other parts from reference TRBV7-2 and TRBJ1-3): GAGVSQSPSNKVTEKGKDVELRCDPISGHTALYWYRQSLGQGLEFLIYFQGNSAPDKSGLPSDRFSAERTGGSVSTLTIQRTQQEDSAVYLCASSLARTGGPSGNTIYFGEGSWLTVV.

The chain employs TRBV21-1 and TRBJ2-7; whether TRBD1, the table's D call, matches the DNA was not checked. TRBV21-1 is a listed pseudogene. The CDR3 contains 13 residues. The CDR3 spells CASSKDSSYEQYF. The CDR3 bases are TGTGCCAGCAGCAAGGACAGCTCCTACGAGCAGTACTTC.

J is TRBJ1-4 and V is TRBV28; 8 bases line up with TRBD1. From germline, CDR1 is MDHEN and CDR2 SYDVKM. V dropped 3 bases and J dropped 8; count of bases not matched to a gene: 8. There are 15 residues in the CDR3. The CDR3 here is CASSFWAGGGEKLFF. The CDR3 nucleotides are TGTGCCAGCAGTTTTTGGGCAGGGGGCGGCGAAAAACTGTTTTTT.

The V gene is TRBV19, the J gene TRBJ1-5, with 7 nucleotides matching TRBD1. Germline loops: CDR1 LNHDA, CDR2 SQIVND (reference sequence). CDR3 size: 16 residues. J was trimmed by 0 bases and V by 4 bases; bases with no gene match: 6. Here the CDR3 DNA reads TGTGCCAGTAGTAAAGAGGACAGGTATAGCAATCAGCCCCAGCATTTT. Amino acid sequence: CASSKEDRYSNQPQHF. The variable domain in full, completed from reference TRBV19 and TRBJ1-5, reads DGGITQSPKYLFRKEGQNVTLSCEQNLNHDAMYWYRQDPGQGLRLIYYSQIVNDFQKGDIAEGYSVSREKKESFPLTVTSAQKNPTAFYLCASSKEDRYSNQPQHFGDGTRLSIL.

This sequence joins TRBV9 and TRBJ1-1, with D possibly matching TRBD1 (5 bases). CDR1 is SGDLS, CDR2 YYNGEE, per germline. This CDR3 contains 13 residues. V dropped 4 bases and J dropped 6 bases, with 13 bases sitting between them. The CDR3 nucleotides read TGTGCCAGCAGCCCGGGGACTTTTCCTGAAGCTTTCTTT. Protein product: CASSPGTFPEAFF. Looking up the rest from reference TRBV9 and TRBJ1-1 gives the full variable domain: DSGVTQTPKHLITATGQRVTLRCSPRSGDLSVYWYQQSLDQGLQFLIQYYNGEERAKGNILERFSAQQFPDLHSELNLSSLELGDSALYFCASSPGTFPEAFFGQGTRLTVV.

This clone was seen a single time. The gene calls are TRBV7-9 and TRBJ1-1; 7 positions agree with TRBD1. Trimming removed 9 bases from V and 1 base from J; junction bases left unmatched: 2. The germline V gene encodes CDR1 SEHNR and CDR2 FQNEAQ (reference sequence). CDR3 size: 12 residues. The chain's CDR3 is CASGTANTEAFF. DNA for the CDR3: TGTGCCAGTGGGACAGCGAACACTGAAGCTTTCTTT.

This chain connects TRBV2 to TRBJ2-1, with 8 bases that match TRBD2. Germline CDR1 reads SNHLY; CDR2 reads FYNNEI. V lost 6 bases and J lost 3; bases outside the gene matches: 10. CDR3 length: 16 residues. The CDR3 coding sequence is TGTGCCAGCAGGCCCGGGACTAGTAAAAGCTACAATGAGCAGTTCTTC. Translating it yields CASRPGTSKSYNEQFF. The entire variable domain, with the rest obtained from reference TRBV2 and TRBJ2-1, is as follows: EPEVTQTPSHQVTQMGQEVILRCVPISNHLYFYWYRQILGQKVEFLVSFYNNEISEKSEIFDDQFSVERPDGSNFTLKIRSTKLEDSAMYFCASRPGTSKSYNEQFFGPGTRLTVL.

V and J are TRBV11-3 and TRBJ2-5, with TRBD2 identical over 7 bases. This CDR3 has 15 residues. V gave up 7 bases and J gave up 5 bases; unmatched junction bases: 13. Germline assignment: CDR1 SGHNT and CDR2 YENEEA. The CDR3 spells CASTSFRRGEETQYF. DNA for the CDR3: TGTGCCAGCACCTCATTCAGACGGGGGGAGGAGACCCAGTACTTC.

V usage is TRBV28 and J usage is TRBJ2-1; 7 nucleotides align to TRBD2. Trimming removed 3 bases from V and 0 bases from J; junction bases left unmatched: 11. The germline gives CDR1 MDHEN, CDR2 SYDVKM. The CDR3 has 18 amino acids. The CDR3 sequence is CASSFRGGHTSSYNEQFF. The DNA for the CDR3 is TGTGCCAGCAGTTTTCGCGGGGGTCATACAAGCTCCTACAATGAGCAGTTCTTC.

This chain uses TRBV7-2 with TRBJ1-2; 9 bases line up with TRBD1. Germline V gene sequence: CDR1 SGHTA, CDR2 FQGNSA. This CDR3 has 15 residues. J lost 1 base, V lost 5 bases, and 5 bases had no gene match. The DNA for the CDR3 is TGTGCCAGCAGCGACACAGGGGGCCGTAACTATGGCTACACCTTC. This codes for CASSDTGGRNYGYTF.

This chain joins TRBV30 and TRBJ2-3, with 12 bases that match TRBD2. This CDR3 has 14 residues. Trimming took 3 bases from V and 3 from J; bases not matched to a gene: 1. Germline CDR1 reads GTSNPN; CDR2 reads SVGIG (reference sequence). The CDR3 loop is CAWSLAGGTDTQYF. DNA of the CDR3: TGTGCCTGGAGCCTAGCGGGGGGGACAGATACGCAGTATTTT.

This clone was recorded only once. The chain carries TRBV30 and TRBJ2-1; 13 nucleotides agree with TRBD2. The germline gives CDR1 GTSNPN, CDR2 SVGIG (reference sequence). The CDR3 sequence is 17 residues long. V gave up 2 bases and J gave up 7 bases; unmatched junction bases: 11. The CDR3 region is CAWSRQRTSGSVNEQFF. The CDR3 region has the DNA TGTGCCTGGAGTCGGCAGAGGACTAGCGGGAGTGTAAATGAGCAGTTCTTC. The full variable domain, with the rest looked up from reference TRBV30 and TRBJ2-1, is SQTIHQWPATLVQPVGSPLSLECTVEGTSNPNLYWYRQAAGRGLQLLFYSVGIGQISSEVPQNLSASRPQDRQFILSSKKLLLSDSGFYLCAWSRQRTSGSVNEQFFGPGTRLTVL.

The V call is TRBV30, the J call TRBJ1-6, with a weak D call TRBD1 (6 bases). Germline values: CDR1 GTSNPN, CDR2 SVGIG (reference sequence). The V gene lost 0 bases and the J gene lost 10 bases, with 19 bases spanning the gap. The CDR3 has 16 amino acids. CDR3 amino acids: CAWSVKTGRGGSPLHF. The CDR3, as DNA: TGTGCCTGGAGTGTAAAAACGGGCAGGGGCGGGTCACCCCTCCACTTT.

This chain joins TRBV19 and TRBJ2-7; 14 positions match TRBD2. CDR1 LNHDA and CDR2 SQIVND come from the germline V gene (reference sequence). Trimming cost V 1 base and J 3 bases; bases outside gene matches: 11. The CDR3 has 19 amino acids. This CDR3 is CASSIGPGTSGSSLYEQYF. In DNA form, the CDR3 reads TGTGCCAGTAGTATAGGTCCCGGGACTAGCGGGAGCTCACTCTACGAGCAGTACTTC.

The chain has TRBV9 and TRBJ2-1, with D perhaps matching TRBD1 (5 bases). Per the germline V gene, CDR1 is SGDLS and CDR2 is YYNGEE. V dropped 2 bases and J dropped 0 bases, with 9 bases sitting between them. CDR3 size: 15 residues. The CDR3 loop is CASSVRQSSYNEQFF. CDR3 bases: TGTGCCAGCAGCGTCAGACAGAGCTCCTACAATGAGCAGTTCTTC. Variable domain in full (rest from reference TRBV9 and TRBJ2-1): DSGVTQTPKHLITATGQRVTLRCSPRSGDLSVYWYQQSLDQGLQFLIQYYNGEERAKGNILERFSAQQFPDLHSELNLSSLELGDSALYFCASSVRQSSYNEQFFGPGTRLTVL.

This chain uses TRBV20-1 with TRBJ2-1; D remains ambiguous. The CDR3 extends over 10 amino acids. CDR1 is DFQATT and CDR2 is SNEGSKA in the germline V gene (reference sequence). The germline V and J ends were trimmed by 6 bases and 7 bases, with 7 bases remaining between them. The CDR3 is CSAQWNEQFF. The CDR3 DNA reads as TGCAGTGCCCAGTGGAATGAGCAGTTCTTC.

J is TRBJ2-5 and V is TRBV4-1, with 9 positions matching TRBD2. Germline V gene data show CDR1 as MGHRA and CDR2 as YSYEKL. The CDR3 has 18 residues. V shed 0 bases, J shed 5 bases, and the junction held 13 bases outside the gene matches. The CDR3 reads CASSQDFPGGRAGETQYF. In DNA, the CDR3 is TGCGCCAGCAGCCAAGATTTCCCCGGCGGGAGGGCCGGGGAGACCCAGTACTTC.